The 30 T cell receptor beta chains reported below all come from one sample, sequenced in a study of blood T cell repertoires in COVID-19. The table came from immunoSEQ multiplex PCR; TCRdb's copy has only in-frame clones and leaves some out. This sample has some 41,000 clones, with 70% to 90% found just once. The sample taken for sequencing was peripheral blood. The receptor source for this set is a man between 40 and 49 years old with active COVID-19.

The chain combines TRBV7-9 with TRBJ2-5, with TRBD2 matching over 9 bases. The length of the CDR3 is 17 residues. CDR1 is SEHNR, CDR2 FQNEAQ, per germline (reference sequence). Unmatched junction bases numbered 12, after V lost 2 bases and J lost 5 bases. The CDR3 DNA is TGTGCCAGCAGCTTAACCCCGTGGCGGGAGGGCCTGGAGACCCAGTACTTC. This gives the protein CASSLTPWREGLETQYF.

The gene calls are TRBV18 and TRBJ2-3; D is possibly TRBD1 (6 bases). The germline V gene encodes CDR1 KGHSH and CDR2 LQKENI. V was cut by 4 bases and J by 5 bases, with 16 bases left in between. This CDR3 is 15 amino acids long. The CDR3 DNA follows: TGTGCCAGCTCACTCCCCGGGACAACGGAAGATACGCAGTATTTT. Its translation: CASSLPGTTEDTQYF.

The chain links TRBV29-1 to TRBJ2-5; perhaps TRBD1 as D (6 bases). Germline V gene sequence: CDR1 SQVTM, CDR2 ANQGSEA. V lost 3 bases, J lost 5 bases, and 13 bases lay in between. This CDR3 contains 13 residues. CDR3 amino acids: CSVDQGSSETQYF. Written as DNA, the CDR3 is TGCAGCGTTGACCAGGGGAGTTCGGAGACCCAGTACTTC.

This clone was found a few times. The chain joins TRBV5-1 to TRBJ1-1, with D uncertain. The CDR3 has 13 amino acids. Per the germline V gene, CDR1 is SGHRS and CDR2 is YFSETQ. Trimming stripped 0 bases from V and 8 bases from J, with 11 bases between. In DNA form, the CDR3 reads TGCGCCAGCAGCTTGGCCCCAGTTGGCGAAGCTTTCTTT. It yields the protein CASSLAPVGEAFF.

V usage is TRBV3-1 (or the pseudogene TRBV3-2) and J usage is TRBJ2-7; 7 bases are shared with TRBD2. Trimming cost V 3 bases and J 7 bases; bases outside gene matches: 6. The CDR3 length is 13 residues. Germline-derived CDR1 and CDR2 are LGHDT and YNNKEL (reference sequence). CDR3 sequence: CASSQGGSGEQYF. CDR3 nucleotide sequence: TGTGCCAGCAGCCAGGGCGGGAGTGGGGAGCAGTACTTC.

This chain connects TRBV3-1 (or the pseudogene TRBV3-2) to TRBJ2-3; D not resolved. Germline V lookup: CDR1 LGHDT, CDR2 YNNKEL (reference sequence). This CDR3 has 12 amino acids. V lost 1 base, J lost 4 bases, and 3 bases lay in between. CDR3 coding DNA: TGTGCCAGCAGCCAAGCCGCAGATACGCAGTATTTT. Protein: CASSQAADTQYF.

The V gene is TRBV5-1, the J gene TRBJ1-5; possible D gene TRBD1, 5 bases. This CDR3 contains 17 residues. Per the germline V gene, CDR1 is SGHRS and CDR2 is YFSETQ. Trimming shortened V by 4 bases and J by 1 base, and 18 bases separated the two germline ends. CDR3 sequence: CASSPGGLGQSNQPQHF. DNA for the CDR3: TGCGCCAGCAGCCCCGGTGGCCTCGGACAAAGCAATCAGCCCCAGCATTTT.

The count of this clone is one. The chain combines TRBV5-5 with TRBJ1-2; no definite D call. Germline CDR1 SGHKS, CDR2 YYEKEE (reference sequence). Trimming took off 5 bases at V and 3 bases at J, with 11 bases between the two ends. The CDR3 is 13 residues long. The DNA for the CDR3 is TGTGCCAGCAGTCCGGGGTCTGACTATGGCTACACCTTC. Encoded protein: CASSPGSDYGYTF.

This chain connects TRBV10-1 to TRBJ1-5, with D maybe TRBD1 (5 bases). The CDR3 covers 18 residues. The germline V gene encodes CDR1 WNHNN and CDR2 SYGVQD (reference sequence). Trimming left V 3 bases short and J 3 bases short, with 21 bases between. The CDR3 is CASSDGQGASRTNQPQHF. The CDR3 nucleotides read TGCGCCAGCAGTGATGGACAAGGGGCTTCCCGTACCAATCAGCCCCAGCATTTT.

The genes are TRBV11-2 and TRBJ2-4; weak D call: TRBD1 (6 bases). The germline V gene has CDR1 SGHAT and CDR2 FQNNGV. The CDR3 covers 16 residues. V lost 1 base and J 3 bases, leaving 13 bases between the germline ends. The CDR3 sequence: CASSLARWDNKNIQYF. As DNA, the CDR3 is TGTGCCAGCAGCTTAGCAAGATGGGACAACAAAAACATTCAGTACTTC.

The chain couples TRBV3-1 (or the pseudogene TRBV3-2) to TRBJ2-1; D is possibly TRBD2 (5 bases). The V end lost 0 bases, the J end lost 0 bases, and 6 bases lay between the germline ends. Germline assignment: CDR1 LGHDT and CDR2 YNNKEL (reference sequence). The CDR3 sequence is 15 residues long. The CDR3 bases are TGTGCCAGCAGCCAAGACGCGGGCTCCTACAATGAGCAGTTCTTC. It encodes CASSQDAGSYNEQFF.

The rearrangement uses TRBV28 and TRBJ2-7; TRBD1 matches 7 bases. The CDR3 sequence is 13 residues long. CDR1 and CDR2 (germline): MDHEN, SYDVKM. The V and J ends lost 6 bases and 4 bases, in that order; junction bases with no gene match: 6. The CDR3 loop is CASSTGVEYEQYF. In DNA form, the CDR3 reads TGTGCCAGCAGCACAGGGGTGGAATACGAGCAGTACTTC.

The chain recombines TRBV18 with TRBJ1-1; D might be TRBD1 (6 bases). Trimming took 4 bases from V and 4 from J, leaving 16 bases between them. The germline V gene encodes CDR1 KGHSH and CDR2 LQKENI. The CDR3 has 15 amino acids. As DNA, the CDR3 is TGTGCCAGCTCACGTCGGGCAGGGGAGTCCACTGAAGCTTTCTTT. Translation gives CASSRRAGESTEAFF.

The chain carries TRBV10-1 and TRBJ1-1; D unresolved. This CDR3 spans 13 amino acids. CDR1 WNHNN and CDR2 SYGVQD come from the germline V gene (reference sequence). V shed 2 bases and J shed 1 base, with 5 bases lying between them. For the CDR3, the DNA is TGCGCCAGCAGTGAGAACAGGAACACTGAAGCTTTCTTT. Its translation is CASSENRNTEAFF.

This chain links TRBV27 with TRBJ1-1, with D possibly TRBD1 on 5 matching bases. Germline lookup yields CDR1 MNHEY and CDR2 SMNVEV (reference sequence). The CDR3 is 15 amino acids. The V end was cut by 5 bases, the J end by 1 base, with 14 bases between. In nucleotides, the CDR3 is TGTGCCAGCAGTCCTCTGACAGAGGCGAACACTGAAGCTTTCTTT. This encodes CASSPLTEANTEAFF.

The gene calls are TRBV9 and TRBJ1-6, with D maybe TRBD1 (6 bases). Germline V gene lookup returns CDR1 SGDLS and CDR2 YYNGEE. The CDR3 runs to 16 residues. Trimming pared 3 bases from V and 5 bases from J, leaving 15 bases between. Here the CDR3 reads CASSDTGTHHNSPLHF. The DNA for the CDR3 is TGTGCCAGCAGCGATACCGGGACACATCATAATTCACCCCTCCACTTT.

The chain couples TRBV6-1 to TRBJ2-1, with TRBD2 identical over 7 bases. The CDR3 spans 18 residues. V trimming: 1 base; J trimming: 7 bases; junction bases outside the gene matches: 16. CDR1 is MNHNS and CDR2 is SASEGT in the germline V gene. The CDR3 is CASSEVIRGGRWGNEQFF. The CDR3, as DNA: TGTGCCAGCAGTGAAGTGATCCGGGGCGGGAGATGGGGGAATGAGCAGTTCTTC.

The chain uses TRBV28 and TRBJ2-7; 7 positions agree with TRBD1. Trimming at V came to 7 bases and at J to 5 bases, leaving 8 bases not matched to a gene. The CDR3 covers 13 residues. Germline V gene sequence: CDR1 MDHEN, CDR2 SYDVKM. The CDR3 DNA sequence: TGTGCCAGCACCGAAACCGACAGGGACGAGCAGTACTTC. Amino acids: CASTETDRDEQYF.

The chain carries TRBV6-4 and TRBJ1-2, with D tentatively TRBD1 (6 bases). The V gene's germline CDR1 is MRHNA and CDR2 SNTAGT. V lost 2 bases to trimming and J lost 2 bases, with 9 bases between them. The CDR3 has 14 residues. CDR3 coding DNA: TGTGCCAGCAGTGACGTTACAGGGAACTATGGCTACACCTTC. Protein product: CASSDVTGNYGYTF.

In its sample, this clone was seen once. This chain links TRBV5-4 with TRBJ2-7; 10 bases map to TRBD1. The CDR3 is 14 amino acids. Germline trimming cut 0 bases from V and 6 bases from J; bases unmatched to any gene: 3. Per germline, CDR1 SGHNT and CDR2 YYREEE (reference sequence). In DNA form, the CDR3 reads TGTGCCAGCAGCTTGGGGGGACAGGGGCGCGAGCAGTACTTC. Its translation: CASSLGGQGREQYF.

V usage is TRBV5-8 and J usage is TRBJ2-3; 11 bases align to TRBD2. This CDR3 has 18 residues. CDR1 is SGHTS, CDR2 YDEGEE, per germline. V gave up 2 bases and J gave up 1 base; unmatched junction bases: 9. The CDR3 DNA sequence: TGTGCCAGCAGCTTAACTAGCGGGAGTTTGCAGGGCACAGATACGCAGTATTTT. It yields the protein CASSLTSGSLQGTDTQYF.

V gene TRBV6-5 combines with J gene TRBJ2-2; maybe TRBD1 (7 bases). Germline CDR1 is MNHEY and CDR2 is SVGAGI. The V gene lost 6 bases and the J gene lost 4 bases, with 12 bases spanning the gap. This CDR3 has 14 residues. The CDR3 loop reads CASRSGGSTGELFF. CDR3 in DNA: TGTGCCAGCAGATCAGGGGGGTCCACCGGGGAGCTGTTTTTT.

In regard to this clone: At one end, the junction sequence differs from germline, possibly due to a read error. The chain uses TRBV7-8 and TRBJ2-1, with 8 bases lining up with TRBD2. This CDR3 has 14 residues. CDR1 is SGHVS and CDR2 is FQNEAQ in the germline V gene. CDR3 sequence (DNA): TGTGCCAGCAGATTAGCGGGACTCTACAATGAGCAGTTCTTC. This gives the protein CASRLAGLYNEQFF.

V and J are TRBV9 and TRBJ2-7, with 7 bases matching TRBD2. Germline CDR1 SGDLS, CDR2 YYNGEE. There are 11 residues in the CDR3. V was clipped by 4 bases and J by 6 bases; unmatched bases: 1. CDR3 loop: CASSSGGEQYF. In nucleotides, the CDR3 is TGTGCCAGCAGCTCGGGGGGCGAGCAGTACTTC.

This rearrangement joins TRBV6-1 to TRBJ2-3; D not certain. The CDR3 contains 11 residues. The germline V gene encodes CDR1 MNHNS and CDR2 SASEGT. Trimming removed 2 bases from V and 8 bases from J, with 5 bases in between. CDR3 DNA: TGTGCCAGCAGTGAATGGAGTACGCAGTATTTT. The encoded protein is CASSEWSTQYF.

This chain joins TRBV29-1 and TRBJ1-1; no firm D call. This CDR3 spans 11 amino acids. Trimming pared 6 bases from V and 11 bases from J, leaving 16 bases between. CDR1 and CDR2 (germline): SQVTM, ANQGSEA. The CDR3, as DNA: TGCAGCGTCGGATGGTCGCAGAGGGCTTTCTTT. This translates into CSVGWSQRAFF.

The chain employs TRBV4-1 and TRBJ2-4, with TRBD2 identical over 12 bases. Trimming took 1 base from V and 8 from J; bases not matched to a gene: 3. Germline V CDR1 and CDR2: MGHRA, YSYEKL. CDR3 length: 15 residues. The CDR3 nucleotides read TGCGCCAGCAGCCAAGGACTAGCGGGAGTATACATTCAGTACTTC. Translation: CASSQGLAGVYIQYF.

The V gene is TRBV19, the J gene TRBJ2-1; 16 nucleotides match TRBD2. The CDR3 extends over 19 amino acids. The V and J ends lost 0 bases and 9 bases, in that order; junction bases with no gene match: 11. Looked up from germline, CDR1 is LNHDA and CDR2 is SQIVND (reference sequence). CDR3: CASSIDGPGLAGGGGEQFF. For the CDR3, the DNA is TGTGCCAGTAGTATAGACGGGCCGGGACTAGCGGGAGGGGGCGGTGAGCAGTTCTTC. Based on the CDR3 plus reference TRBV19 and TRBJ2-1, the full variable domain is DGGITQSPKYLFRKEGQNVTLSCEQNLNHDAMYWYRQDPGQGLRLIYYSQIVNDFQKGDIAEGYSVSREKKESFPLTVTSAQKNPTAFYLCASSIDGPGLAGGGGEQFFGPGTRLTVL.

This clone was recorded only once. The chain employs TRBV9 and TRBJ2-1; perhaps TRBD2 as D (6 bases). CDR3 length: 16 residues. Deletions cut 2 bases from V and 5 bases from J, with 17 bases between. Germline loops: CDR1 SGDLS, CDR2 YYNGEE. DNA for the CDR3: TGTGCCAGCAGCGTGGGCTCCAGCGGGCCGGACAATGAGCAGTTCTTC. This codes for CASSVGSSGPDNEQFF.

A note on this clone: Just one base apart from a much larger clone, this may be a read error. This chain links TRBV6-5 with TRBJ1-1; D unresolved. The CDR3 runs 15 residues. Trimming took 8 bases from V and 5 from J, leaving 21 bases between them. CDR1 is MNHEY and CDR2 is SVGAGI in the germline V gene. CDR3 in amino acids: CASARKAGAGTEAFF. The DNA for the CDR3 is TGTGCCAGCGCACGCAAGGCAGGCGCGGGGACTGAAGCTTTCTTT.